The next 13 T cell receptor beta chains were all read from a single sample in a study of beta chain features in type 1 diabetes. Expressed TCRB transcripts were sequenced because the isolated RNA had all been reverse transcribed beforehand. TCRdb keeps only in-frame clones here, not all; method: immunoSEQ multiplex PCR. The sample lists roughly 250,000 clones, 9.6% occurring once. Sequenced material: naive CD4+ T cells from blood. Source of these receptors: a woman aged 18-29 years in good health.

This sequence joins TRBV11-2 and TRBJ2-1; a weak D match, TRBD2 (6 bases). V was shortened by 3 bases and J by 12 bases, with 9 bases between the two germline ends. The CDR3 is 11 residues long. CDR1 is SGHAT and CDR2 is FQNNGV in the germline V gene. The CDR3 DNA sequence: TGTGCCAGCAGCTTGCAGACTAGGCAGTTCTTC. Translation gives CASSLQTRQFF.

The rearrangement links TRBV7-2 to TRBJ1-3; 7 bases fit TRBD1. The CDR3 consists of 14 residues. Germline assignment: CDR1 SGHTA and CDR2 FQGNSA. V trimming: 6 bases; J trimming: 5 bases; junction bases outside the gene matches: 7. CDR3 residues: CASSATGDRNTIYF. Written as DNA, the CDR3 is TGTGCCAGCAGTGCTACAGGGGACAGAAACACCATATATTTT.

The chain couples TRBV10-3 to TRBJ1-1; no clear D. Deletions cut 6 bases from V and 3 bases from J, with 11 bases between. Germline-derived CDR1 and CDR2 are ENHRY and SYGVKD. The CDR3 contains 13 residues. The DNA for the CDR3 is TGTGCCATCAGCCGACGGGAGGACACTGAAGCTTTCTTT. It codes for CAISRREDTEAFF.

This clone has only a few counts. The CDR3 DNA reads as TGTGCCAGCAGCTTGCCTAGCGGGAACAATGAGCAGTTCTTC. This translates into CASSLPSGNNEQFF. The rearrangement links TRBV5-4 to TRBJ2-1; 9 bases are shared with TRBD2. V gave up 1 base and J gave up 5 bases; unmatched junction bases: 1. The CDR3 runs to 14 residues. Germline CDR1 SGHNT, CDR2 YYREEE (reference sequence).

The chain recombines TRBV5-1 with TRBJ2-2; 10 bases agree with TRBD1. The CDR3 extends over 16 amino acids. J lost 3 bases, V lost 4 bases, and 6 bases had no gene match. Germline CDR1 SGHRS, CDR2 YFSETQ. CDR3 coding DNA: TGCGCCAGCAGCCCGAGGACAGGGGGGGACACCGGGGAGCTGTTTTTT. Its translation is CASSPRTGGDTGELFF.

This clone turned up a few times. V and J are TRBV2 and TRBJ1-2; no clear D gene. This CDR3 has 13 amino acids. V lost 3 bases and J 2 bases, leaving 7 bases between the germline ends. Germline V CDR1 and CDR2: SNHLY, FYNNEI. The CDR3 sequence: CASSDSVNYGYTF. In nucleotides, the CDR3 is TGTGCCAGCAGTGACTCTGTCAACTATGGCTACACCTTC.

The CDR3 sequence is CASSVPGLVDTGELFF. The CDR3 DNA is TGTGCCAGCAGTGTCCCGGGACTAGTCGACACCGGGGAGCTGTTTTTT. The chain carries TRBV2 and TRBJ2-2, with 8 bases matching TRBD2. J was trimmed by 3 bases and V by 4 bases; bases with no gene match: 7. The CDR3 has 16 residues. Germline CDR1 SNHLY, CDR2 FYNNEI. The variable domain in full, completed from reference TRBV2 and TRBJ2-2, reads EPEVTQTPSHQVTQMGQEVILRCVPISNHLYFYWYRQILGQKVEFLVSFYNNEISEKSEIFDDQFSVERPDGSNFTLKIRSTKLEDSAMYFCASSVPGLVDTGELFFGEGSRLTVL.

This clone has a handful of counts. The CDR3 bases are TGTGCCAGCAGCGTCTTGTCTAAGGGGGCCGGGGAGCTGTTTTTT. Translated, it gives CASSVLSKGAGELFF. The rearrangement joins TRBV9 to TRBJ2-2, with a tentative D call TRBD1 (6 bases). The CDR3 has 15 residues. Germline V gives CDR1 SGDLS, CDR2 YYNGEE. The ends were cut back, 2 bases at V and 6 bases at J, with 14 bases in the middle.

This clone occurred a few times. The chain recombines TRBV14 with TRBJ2-2, with 7 bases lining up with TRBD1. CDR3 length: 14 residues. The germline gives CDR1 SGHDN, CDR2 FVKESK. Trimming cost V 5 bases and J 4 bases; bases outside gene matches: 4. CDR3 sequence: CASSWNRGTGELFF. CDR3 coding DNA: TGTGCCAGCAGCTGGAACAGGGGCACCGGGGAGCTGTTTTTT.

The chain carries TRBV18 and TRBJ2-7, with 9 nucleotides matching TRBD1. This CDR3 has 16 amino acids. In germline, CDR1 is KGHSH, CDR2 LQKENI. J gave up 0 bases and V 4 bases, and 7 bases lay outside the gene matches. This CDR3 reads CASSLKDRGHSYEQYF. The CDR3, as DNA: TGTGCCAGCTCACTTAAGGACAGGGGCCACTCCTACGAGCAGTACTTC.

This clone was picked up a small number of times. The chain carries TRBV5-1 and TRBJ2-7, with D tentatively TRBD1 (6 bases). Germline V gives CDR1 SGHRS, CDR2 YFSETQ. The germline V and J ends were trimmed by 0 bases and 0 bases, with 19 bases remaining between them. The length of the CDR3 is 18 residues. The CDR3 loop is CASSLVGRGYQNSYEQYF. CDR3 in DNA: TGCGCCAGCAGCTTGGTCGGCAGGGGCTACCAAAACTCCTACGAGCAGTACTTC.

In nucleotides, the CDR3 is TGTGCCAGTACCAAGACGGGGACAGGGACCTACGAGCAGTACTTC. This gives the protein CASTKTGTGTYEQYF. The V call is TRBV19, the J call TRBJ2-7; 9 nucleotides match TRBD1. After removal of 7 bases from V and 2 bases from J, the junction contained 9 bases not matched to a gene. The CDR3 contains 15 residues. CDR1 and CDR2 from the germline V gene are LNHDA and SQIVND (reference sequence).

This clone was detected a few times. This rearrangement joins TRBV18 to TRBJ1-2, with D perhaps TRBD1 (5 bases). CDR1 and CDR2 from the germline V gene are KGHSH and LQKENI. The CDR3 sequence is 15 residues long. The germline V and J ends were trimmed by 2 bases and 4 bases, with 14 bases remaining between them. The CDR3 nucleotides read TGTGCCAGCTCACCATTAGACTTTAGGGGCTATGGCTACACCTTC. Translated: CASSPLDFRGYGYTF.